This T cell receptor (beta chain) was captured in a study of blood T cell repertoires in COVID-19. Produced via immunoSEQ multiplex PCR; TCRdb's table is partial and in-frame only. Of approximately 250,000 clones in the sample, roughly 84% are singletons; the top ten hold 8.6%. CDR3 length: 15 amino acids. V was trimmed by 1 base and J by 2 bases, leaving 9 bases between them. Germline CDR1 and CDR2: LNHNV and YYDKDF (reference sequence). The sequence came from a human donor in a cohort sampled during active COVID-19. The chain uses TRBV15 and TRBJ2-1, with TRBD2 as a possible D gene (6 bases). Sequenced: peripheral blood. In nucleotides, the CDR3 is TGTGCCACCAGCAGAGTCCCGGGAGCCTACAATGAGCAGTTCTTC. Residues: CATSRVPGAYNEQFF.